The present entry profiles one T cell receptor beta chain with its context. The antigen remains undetermined. The sample belongs to a study of T cell responses to AZD1222 COVID-19 vaccine. Findings and limits, study-wide: The CD4 TCRs associated with vaccination extended across spike and predominated at 160-218 and 743-854. It was only a handful of AZD1222 recipients who were seropositive at baseline. After two AZD1222 doses, spike-specific TCR breadth and depth rose versus day 0. Clonal diversity was possibly underestimated; the donors were predominantly white British and more often female.

The repertoire was sequenced with immunoSEQ multiplex PCR; TCRdb's copy has only in-frame clones and lacks some. The table shows approximately 83,000 clones, with 80% to 95% occurring only once. V lost 0 bases and J lost 1, with 13 bases in between. Germline V gives CDR1 LGHNA, CDR2 YSLEER. This CDR3 has 16 amino acids. The sequence came from an adult in good health. The sample consisted of peripheral blood, taken on day 0 of MenACWY control vaccination. The chain employs TRBV4-3 and TRBJ2-7; D is possibly TRBD2 (5 bases). CDR3 DNA sequence: TGCGCCAGCAGCCAAGATAACGGGGTCAGATCCTACGAGCAGTACTTC. The encoded protein is CASSQDNGVRSYEQYF.